The clone carrying this TCR beta chain was counted between two and nine times. The antigen remains unidentified. This sample was taken from a study of blood T cells in healthy people across ages. Whole-study findings and limits: It was not possible, with unsorted PBMCs, to conclusively compare naive and antigen-experienced cells.

The second PCR ran about 6 to 12 cycles with a sample-barcoded 5' primer and J-beta primers. Each of the samples gave a minimum of 2.5 million paired-end reads that contained CDR3. TCRdb passed the 5' RACE reads through MiXCR, listing each CDR3 protein once. The sample contains some 1.1 million distinct CDR3 sequences, more than 30% of which appear only once. The CDR3 contains 12 residues. V lost 3 bases and J 7 bases, leaving 9 bases between the germline ends. The individuals who served as donors were healthy Caucasians living in Russia, aged roughly 6 to 90. The study isolated at least 6 million PBMCs from each sample.

Sequenced: blood. The chain is built from TRBV12-3 or TRBV12-4 and TRBJ2-5, with no clear D. This TCR was recovered from a man aged 18 to 30 in good health. The CDR3 region has the DNA TGTGCCAGCAGTTTCGGCACGGGGACCCAGTACTTC. This sequence encodes CASSFGTGTQYF.